The clone carrying this T cell receptor beta chain turned up a few times. The target antigen is unknown. The data were taken from a study of T-cell reconstitution after alpha-beta-depleted transplantation in children. Study conclusions and caveats: The authors attributed T-cell counts and diversity one year after transplant mostly to newly produced T cells. The origin of high day-60 TCRbeta diversity in some patients lay in surviving recipient T cells and thymic progenitors. Reported findings indicate that, about two months after transplant, alpha-beta T cells came from several hundred expanded clones, which were derived from non-depleted graft cells.

A library of TCRbeta sequences, prepared with unique molecular identifiers, was generated. TCRdb reprocessed the PCR reads with MiXCR, giving one entry per CDR3 protein. The sample gives roughly 490,000 distinct CDR3 sequences, about an eighth of which show up once; 14% is in the top ten. V was pared by 2 bases and J by 0 bases, with 3 bases of the junction left unmatched. CDR3 length: 16 amino acids. CDR1 is SGHAT, CDR2 FQNNGV, per germline. The sample here was PBMCs, mostly from graft donor cells, taken 180 days after TCRalphabeta/CD19-depleted stem cell transplant. The chain has TRBV11-2 and TRBJ2-1, with TRBD2 matching 8 bases. The clonotype was recovered from a female patient aged 2-10 years who had a stem cell transplant for aplastic anemia, so the T cells may come from the graft donor. CDR3 amino acids: CASSLLLAVSYNEQFF. The CDR3 DNA sequence: TGTGCCAGCAGCTTACTACTAGCGGTCTCCTACAATGAGCAGTTCTTC. The variable domain in full, with the rest retrieved from reference TRBV11-2 and TRBJ2-1, is EAGVAQSPRYKIIEKRQSVAFWCNPISGHATLYWYQQILGQGPKLLIQFQNNGVVDDSQLPKDRFSAERLKGVDSTLKIQPAKLEDSAVYLCASSLLLAVSYNEQFFGPGTRLTVL.